This is a list of T cell receptor beta chains from one sample in a study of spatial heterogeneity in lung cancer. A single record per CDR3 protein comes from TCRdb applying MiXCR to the 5' RACE reads. The table records 40,000 to 45,000 distinct CDR3 sequences, 6.5% to 7% of them present only once. The sample was PBMCs, taken at surgery. Receptor source: a female donor with early-stage non-small cell lung cancer. The CDR3 runs from the conserved cysteine through the conserved F or W. The D gene is left open where the match is weak. For some rows the clone size is stated as once, few or many, or as a class when expanded; others skip it.

J gene	D gene	clone size	V gene	CDR3 protein	CDR3 DNA
TRBJ1-1	.	many	TRBV6-6	CASSYSGAMNTEAFF	TGTGCCAGCAGTTACTCGGGAGCCATGAACACTGAAGCTTTCTTT
TRBJ2-3	.	.	TRBV7-9	CASSFASGDTQYF	TGTGCCAGCAGCTTCGCGAGTGGCGATACGCAGTATTTT
TRBJ2-1	.	many	TRBV6-2/TRBV6-3	CASSSLNEQFF	TGTGCCAGCAGCTCCCTCAATGAGCAGTTCTTC
TRBJ2-3	.	once	TRBV5-1	CASRLGSSTDTQYF	TGCGCCAGCAGGCTGGGGTCCAGCACAGATACGCAGTATTTT
TRBJ1-2	.	.	TRBV7-9	CASSLPQSSYGYTF	TGTGCCAGCAGCTTACCCCAATCTTCCTATGGCTACACCTTC
TRBJ2-3	TRBD2	many	TRBV20-1	CSVWLAGAEFTDTQYF	TGCAGTGTTTGGCTAGCGGGGGCGGAATTCACAGATACGCAGTATTTT
TRBJ2-3	.	many	TRBV11-3	CASSQGGGLRTDTQYF	TGTGCCAGCAGCCAAGGGGGGGGCCTTCGCACAGATACGCAGTATTTT
TRBJ2-3	TRBD2	few	TRBV24-1	CATRGGSTDTQYF	TGTGCCACCCGGGGGGGTAGCACAGATACGCAGTATTTT
TRBJ2-3	TRBD2	few	TRBV9	CASSVRPSGGGTDTQYF	TGTGCCAGCAGCGTGCGTCCTAGCGGGGGGGGCACAGATACGCAGTATTTT
TRBJ2-2	.	few	TRBV19	CASSYYGQRPGELFF	TGTGCCAGTAGCTACTACGGACAAAGGCCCGGGGAGCTGTTTTTT
TRBJ2-2	.	many	TRBV28	CASSFGRGELFF	TGTGCCAGCAGTTTCGGTAGGGGGGAGCTGTTTTTT
TRBJ2-2	.	many	TRBV7-2	CASSPRAGELFF	TGTGCCAGCAGCCCGCGCGCCGGGGAGCTGTTTTTT
TRBJ2-3	.	.	TRBV10-1	CASSEEPDTQYF	TGCGCCAGCAGTGAGGAGCCAGATACGCAGTATTTT
TRBJ1-1	.	few	TRBV13	CASSLPGGLWGDTEAFF	TGTGCCAGCAGCTTACCCGGAGGGCTGTGGGGGGACACTGAAGCTTTCTTT
TRBJ2-4	.	.	TRBV18	CASSPTKADLAKNIQYF	TGTGCCAGCTCACCAACCAAGGCAGATCTAGCCAAAAACATTCAGTACTTC
TRBJ2-5	.	many	TRBV5-1	CASSGPGFQETQYF	TGCGCCAGCAGCGGCCCTGGCTTTCAAGAGACCCAGTACTTC